This T cell receptor (beta chain) derives from a study of cytomegalovirus exposure and HLA in healthy donors. PCR amplification relied on 60 Vbeta primers (plus 13 Jbeta primers). In the original analysis: In a later analysis, around 10 million of about 80 million unique beta chains occurred in at least two donors. The protocol was immunoSEQ multiplex PCR, while the TCRdb copy is restricted to in-frame clones and leaves out a portion. The DNA gave D and trimming, while V, J and clone size come from that table. The sample shows about 160,000 clones, about four fifths of them seen only once. Germline V gene lookup returns CDR1 SGHNT and CDR2 YYREEE (reference sequence). The ends lost 4 bases at V and 5 bases at J; junction bases unmatched: 10. The CDR3 extends over 15 amino acids.

The V and J genes are TRBV5-4 and TRBJ2-5; 8 nucleotides line up with TRBD2. The sample comprised PBMCs. This clonotype originated in a woman aged 50 to 65 in good health and CMV-seronegative. CDR3 loop: CASSPSGPGVETQYF. The CDR3 DNA reads TGTGCCAGCAGCCCTAGCGGGCCTGGGGTTGAGACCCAGTACTTC.